Each of the 20 T cell receptor beta chains below was sequenced from the same sample in a study of brain T cells in children with intractable seizures. The protocol was immunoSEQ multiplex PCR, while the TCRdb copy is restricted to in-frame clones and leaves out a portion. The sample includes around 9,000 clones, less than 80% of them seen just once. Only cases whose brain tissue showed the highest T cell transcript signatures were sequenced. The sample was resected brain tissue, taken at surgery. The receptor source for this set is a girl aged 2 to 9 with tuberous sclerosis and intractable seizures.

The sample holds one count of this clone. The chain has TRBV24-1 and TRBJ1-5; D remains unclear. This CDR3 spans 15 amino acids. Deletions cut 2 bases from V and 7 bases from J, with 14 bases between. CDR1 and CDR2 from the germline V gene are KGHDR and SFDVKD. DNA of the CDR3: TGTGCCACCAGTGATTCCCTTTCAACCAACCAGCCCCAGCATTTT. It is translated as CATSDSLSTNQPQHF.

The V gene is TRBV4-1, the J gene TRBJ1-2; D call uncertain. Germline loops: CDR1 MGHRA, CDR2 YSYEKL. V was pared by 0 bases and J by 8 bases, with 13 bases between. The CDR3 has 14 residues. The CDR3 bases are TGCGCCAGCAGCCAAGATCGGAGTCATAGGGGCTACACCTTC. Amino acid sequence: CASSQDRSHRGYTF.

Only a few counts were recorded for this clone. This chain links TRBV14 with TRBJ1-6, with TRBD1 matching 9 bases. In germline, CDR1 is SGHDN, CDR2 FVKESK. V gave up 6 bases and J gave up 7 bases; unmatched junction bases: 1. The CDR3 covers 13 residues. In DNA, the CDR3 is TGTGCCAGCAGGGGACAGGGAAATTCACCCCTCCACTTT. Translating it yields CASRGQGNSPLHF.

This chain joins TRBV4-2 and TRBJ2-7; the D is unclear. Germline V gene sequence: CDR1 LGHNA, CDR2 YNFKEQ. There are 12 residues in the CDR3. V was clipped by 1 base and J by 6 bases, with 7 bases between them. CDR3 in amino acids: CASSQGPGEQYF. The CDR3 nucleotides are TGTGCCAGCAGCCAAGGACCGGGCGAGCAGTACTTC.

This clone is judged medium-sized. The V call is TRBV2, the J call TRBJ2-7; 9 bases align to TRBD1. From germline, CDR1 is SNHLY and CDR2 FYNNEI. Unmatched junction bases numbered 14, after V lost 6 bases and J lost 2 bases. This CDR3 is built from 17 residues. The CDR3 region is CASSEPSDRGHPYEQYF. The CDR3 region has the DNA TGTGCCAGCAGCGAGCCCTCGGACAGGGGACATCCCTACGAGCAGTACTTC.

This chain uses TRBV5-1 with TRBJ2-7; possibly TRBD1 or TRBD2 for D (6 bases each). Trimming shortened V by 4 bases and J by 6 bases, and 20 bases separated the two germline ends. Germline CDR1 is SGHRS and CDR2 is YFSETQ. The CDR3 consists of 15 residues. The CDR3 loop reads CASSPSGGYPSEQYV. The CDR3 bases are TGCGCCAGCAGCCCGTCCGGGGGCTACCCCTCCGAGCAGTACGTC.

The chain employs TRBV5-1 and TRBJ2-5; TRBD1 is a possible D gene (8 bases). V was trimmed by 2 bases and J by 5 bases, leaving 16 bases between them. Germline assignment: CDR1 SGHRS and CDR2 YFSETQ. The CDR3 totals 15 residues. The CDR3 sequence is CASSFYLQGGETQYF. The CDR3 region has the DNA TGCGCCAGCAGCTTTTACCTACAGGGGGGGGAGACCCAGTACTTC.

V is TRBV19 and J is TRBJ1-5; no clear D gene. Germline V gene lookup returns CDR1 LNHDA and CDR2 SQIVND (reference sequence). Trimming pared 8 bases from V and 4 bases from J, leaving 9 bases between. The CDR3 contains 12 residues. The DNA for the CDR3 is TGTGCCAGTCACGTCAGGAATCAGCCCCAGCATTTT. It translates to CASHVRNQPQHF.

A few counts support this clone. V is TRBV21-1 and J is TRBJ1-5. TRBV21-1 is labeled a pseudogene. The CDR3 runs to 16 residues. The CDR3 nucleotides are TGTGCCAGCAGCAACCGTCGGATCCATAGCAATCAGCCCCAGCATTTT. Translation gives CASSNRRIHSNQPQHF.

This clone is medium-sized by share. The chain uses TRBV30 and TRBJ1-6; D is unclear. The CDR3 is made up of 16 amino acids. Deletions cut 3 bases from V and 0 bases from J, with 12 bases between. Germline V gene sequence: CDR1 GTSNPN, CDR2 SVGIG (reference sequence). CDR3 protein: CAWRSPGSSYNSPLHF. Here the CDR3 DNA reads TGTGCCTGGAGATCCCCGGGGAGCTCCTATAATTCACCCCTCCACTTT.

This clone was detected a few times. The V call is TRBV7-8, the J call TRBJ1-1; D is unclear. Trimming shortened V by 3 bases and J by 3 bases, and 8 bases separated the two germline ends. Germline V CDR1 and CDR2: SGHVS, FQNEAQ. This CDR3 is 13 amino acids long. The CDR3 region has the DNA TGTGCCAGCAGCTTCTCGAAGGACACTGAAGCTTTCTTT. Amino acid sequence: CASSFSKDTEAFF.

In its sample, this clone is medium-sized. V gene TRBV4-2 combines with J gene TRBJ1-4; 10 bases are shared with TRBD1. Germline assignment: CDR1 LGHNA and CDR2 YNFKEQ. Losses at the gene ends were 2 bases for V and 4 bases for J; bases not matched to a gene: 1. This CDR3 spans 15 amino acids. The CDR3 here is CASSQRDRGNEKLFF. CDR3 DNA: TGTGCCAGCAGCCAAAGGGACAGGGGTAATGAAAAACTGTTTTTT.

This clone occurred a few times. The chain links TRBV10-1 to TRBJ2-2; 7 bases map to TRBD1. Germline V gives CDR1 WNHNN, CDR2 SYGVQD (reference sequence). Germline trimming cut 7 bases from V and 6 bases from J; bases unmatched to any gene: 8. The CDR3 covers 14 residues. This CDR3 reads CASKTDRAAGELFF. As DNA, the CDR3 is TGCGCCAGCAAGACCGACAGGGCGGCCGGGGAGCTGTTTTTT.

The rearrangement joins TRBV4-1 to TRBJ1-5; perhaps TRBD1 as D (6 bases). Trimming cost V 7 bases and J 0 bases, with 10 bases left between them. The V gene's germline CDR1 is MGHRA and CDR2 YSYEKL. The CDR3 has 14 amino acids. CDR3 nucleotides: TGCGCCAGCATAGCGGACAGTAGCAATCAGCCCCAGCATTTT. Residues: CASIADSSNQPQHF.

The chain uses TRBV9 and TRBJ2-3; 7 bases line up with TRBD1. V was clipped by 0 bases and J by 6 bases; unmatched bases: 10. Germline V lookup: CDR1 SGDLS, CDR2 YYNGEE. The CDR3 consists of 16 residues. CDR3 loop: CASSVGYGTASDTQYF. The CDR3 DNA follows: TGTGCCAGCAGCGTAGGATATGGGACAGCCAGCGATACGCAGTATTTT.

The genes are TRBV2 and TRBJ1-5, with D perhaps TRBD1 (5 bases). V lost 9 bases to trimming and J lost 5 bases, with 17 bases between them. Per germline, CDR1 SNHLY and CDR2 FYNNEI. CDR3 length: 14 residues. The CDR3 here is CASKSAGIYQPQHF. The CDR3 nucleotides are TGTGCCAGTAAGAGCGCAGGGATTTATCAGCCCCAGCATTTT.

A few counts support this clone. This chain uses TRBV4-1 with TRBJ2-3, with 12 bases matching TRBD2. CDR3 length: 16 residues. CDR1 and CDR2 from the germline V gene are MGHRA and YSYEKL. V lost 5 bases, J lost 6 bases, and 9 bases stayed unmatched. Here the CDR3 reads CASSNRETSGGDTQYF. In DNA, the CDR3 is TGCGCCAGCAGCAATCGGGAGACTAGCGGGGGCGATACGCAGTATTTT.

V gene TRBV7-8 combines with J gene TRBJ2-7, with D maybe TRBD2 (6 bases). Germline-derived CDR1 and CDR2 are SGHVS and FQNEAQ. The V gene lost 6 bases and the J gene lost 5 bases, with 14 bases spanning the gap. The CDR3 extends over 13 amino acids. The CDR3 bases are TGTGCCAGCAGGGGGGACTGGTCGAACGAGCAGTACTTC. The encoded protein is CASRGDWSNEQYF.

This clone has just one count. The chain employs TRBV18 and TRBJ1-1, with a weak D call TRBD1 (5 bases). The CDR3 extends over 15 amino acids. Looked up from germline, CDR1 is KGHSH and CDR2 is LQKENI. Trimming left V 2 bases short and J 6 bases short, with 16 bases between. Written as DNA, the CDR3 is TGTGCCAGCTCACCATTGGGGACCCGAGGCCCTGAAGCTTTCTTT. This gives the protein CASSPLGTRGPEAFF.

The chain is built from TRBV9 and TRBJ1-1; TRBD1 matches 7 bases. After removal of 3 bases from V and 8 bases from J, the junction contained 4 bases not matched to a gene. CDR1 is SGDLS and CDR2 is YYNGEE in the germline V gene. The CDR3 extends over 12 amino acids. The CDR3 protein is CASSAGGSEAFF. The CDR3 DNA is TGTGCCAGCAGCGCAGGGGGTTCGGAAGCTTTCTTT.